This is a list of T cell receptor beta chains from one sample in a study of CD8 T cells in ankylosing spondylitis. TCRdb independently ran MiXCR on the 5' RACE reads; one entry per CDR3 protein. The data hold some 38,000 distinct CDR3 sequences, with around a tenth observed a single time. Sequenced: blood, either unsorted or a sorted T cell fraction (not recorded which). The receptors shown here come from a male donor with ankylosing spondylitis or in good health (not recorded which). The CDR3 runs from the conserved cysteine through the conserved F or W. Each record gives: clone size, J gene, V gene, D gene, CDR3 protein, CDR3 DNA. The D gene is left open where the match is weak. The size field is filled for only some rows; it gives once, few, many or a size class.

.,TRBJ2-3,TRBV11-3,.,CASTRPGGLTDTQYF,TGTGCCAGCACCCGGCCTGGCGGGCTGACAGATACGCAGTATTTT
many,TRBJ2-1,TRBV29-1,TRBD2,CSVFTSGEKNEQFF,TGCAGCGTCTTTACTAGCGGTGAGAAAAATGAGCAGTTCTTC
.,TRBJ2-7,TRBV19,TRBD2,CASSIEGTRRDEQYF,TGTGCCAGTAGTATAGAAGGGACTAGGAGGGACGAGCAGTACTTC
medium-sized,TRBJ2-7,TRBV4-1,TRBD1,CASSQAMDRGAYEQYF,TGCGCCAGCAGCCAAGCCATGGACAGGGGGGCCTACGAGCAGTACTTC
many,TRBJ2-1,TRBV5-1,TRBD1,CASSLAGQGPYNEQFF,TGCGCCAGCAGCTTGGCCGGACAGGGGCCCTACAATGAGCAGTTCTTC
.,TRBJ2-1,TRBV14,TRBD2,CASSLLAGIGWDEQFF,TGTGCCAGCAGTCTACTAGCGGGAATAGGTTGGGATGAGCAGTTCTTC
few,TRBJ2-5,TRBV21-1,.,CASSAGRADSHQETQYF,TGTGCCAGCAGCGCCGGAAGGGCCGATAGCCACCAAGAGACCCAGTACTTC
many,TRBJ2-7,TRBV11-2,.,CASSPLSVGSSYEQYF,TGTGCCAGCAGCCCCCTCTCGGTGGGGAGCTCCTACGAGCAGTACTTC
many,TRBJ2-2,TRBV5-6,.,CASSLDNTGELFF,TGTGCCAGCAGCTTGGACAACACCGGGGAGCTGTTTTTT
many,TRBJ2-7,TRBV27,TRBD2,CASSPWTSGRGVFYEQYF,TGTGCCAGCAGTCCCTGGACTAGCGGGAGGGGGGTATTCTACGAGCAGTACTTC
many,TRBJ2-7,TRBV10-3,TRBD2,CAISEGPGEGSYEQYF,TGTGCCATCAGTGAGGGTCCGGGGGAGGGCTCCTACGAGCAGTACTTC
many,TRBJ2-7,TRBV13,TRBD2,CASSLGRGLAGASGSYEQYF,TGTGCCAGCAGCTTAGGCCGCGGACTAGCGGGAGCGTCCGGCTCCTACGAGCAGTACTTC
many,TRBJ1-3,TRBV20-1,TRBD1,CSATSNRDRGAGNTIYF,TGCAGTGCTACTTCAAACCGGGACAGGGGTGCCGGAAACACCATATATTTT
many,TRBJ1-2,TRBV27,TRBD1,CASRTGTAIYYGYTF,TGTGCCAGCAGGACCGGGACAGCAATTTACTATGGCTACACCTTC
many,TRBJ2-7,TRBV18,TRBD2,CASSPRGSSYEQYF,TGTGCCAGCTCGCCGCGCGGGAGTTCCTACGAGCAGTACTTC
few,TRBJ2-6,TRBV19,.,CASSATGRSGANVLTF,TGTGCCAGTAGTGCGACAGGGAGGTCTGGGGCCAACGTCCTGACTTTC
many,TRBJ2-7,TRBV12-3/TRBV12-4,TRBD1,CASSFGGTGGGEQYF,TGTGCCAGCAGTTTTGGGGGGACAGGGGGCGGCGAGCAGTACTTC
many,TRBJ2-2,TRBV4-3,.,CASSQEGPGELFF,TGCGCCAGCAGCCAAGAAGGGCCCGGGGAGCTGTTTTTT
many,TRBJ2-5,TRBV7-9,TRBD1,CASSPGQGGTQYF,TGTGCCAGCAGCCCCGGACAGGGAGGGACCCAGTACTTC
few,TRBJ2-7,TRBV7-3,TRBD2,CASSLISRLACYEQYF,TGTGCCAGCAGCTTAATCTCCCGACTAGCCTGCTACGAGCAGTACTTC
many,TRBJ2-5,TRBV7-7,.,CASSLGGVQETQYF,TGTGCTAGCAGCCTGGGTGGAGTCCAAGAGACCCAGTACTTC
many,TRBJ1-1,TRBV5-1,.,CASRPGHSNTEAFF,TGCGCCAGCAGGCCGGGACATTCGAACACTGAAGCTTTCTTT